The rows below give T cell receptor beta chains drawn from one sample of a study of cytomegalovirus exposure and HLA in healthy donors. Measured with immunoSEQ multiplex PCR; TCRdb has only the in-frame clones, and not every one. The table has fewer than 200,000 clones, about 75% seen once. Sequenced input: PBMCs. The receptor source for this set is a male donor in good health and CMV-seropositive. Both conserved end residues are part of each CDR3. D genes are given only for firm matches. Some rows have no size entry. The others give once, few or many, or a class for an expanded clone.

clone_size,j_call,v_call,d_call,cdr3_nt,cdr3_aa
.,TRBJ1-1,TRBV15,TRBD1,TGTGCCACCAATTTGCCATCAGGGGGGAGCACTGAAGCTTTCTTT,CATNLPSGGSTEAFF
few,TRBJ1-1,TRBV29-1,TRBD1,TGCAGCGTTGAAAGGGGACAGGCTTACACTGAAGCTTTCTTT,CSVERGQAYTEAFF
.,TRBJ1-5,TRBV2,TRBD1,TGTGCCAGCAGTGACAGGACAGGTCCTATGGGGCCCCAGCATTTT,CASSDRTGPMGPQHF
.,TRBJ1-2,TRBV15,.,TGTGCCACCAGCACCCTAGGCGTTAATGGCTACACCTTC,CATSTLGVNGYTF
.,TRBJ2-7,TRBV5-1,.,TGCGCCAGCAAAGGGACTCACAGCTCCTACGAGCAGTACTTC,CASKGTHSSYEQYF
few,TRBJ2-5,TRBV4-1,.,TGCGCCAGCAGCCAATTAGAAGGGAGAGAGACCCAGTACTTC,CASSQLEGRETQYF
.,TRBJ1-4,TRBV18,.,TGTGCCAGCTCACCCAGGGGTCACTCAACTAATGAAAAACTGTTTTTT,CASSPRGHSTNEKLFF
.,TRBJ2-7,TRBV27,TRBD1,TGTGCCAGTAAGGACAGGGGCGGTTCTGGCGACTACGAGCAGTACTTC,CASKDRGGSGDYEQYF
.,TRBJ2-1,TRBV5-1,.,TGCGCCAGCAGCTCTAGCCCAGGGGTAGGGGACTACAATGAGCAGTTCTTC,CASSSSPGVGDYNEQFF
.,TRBJ2-7,TRBV4-2,TRBD2,TGTGCCAGCAGCCAAAGCGCTAGCGGGGGCTACGAGCAGTACTTC,CASSQSASGGYEQYF
.,TRBJ2-7,TRBV6-1,TRBD1,TGTGCCAGCAGACCGAGACAGGGGGATGCCTACGAGCAGTACTTC,CASRPRQGDAYEQYF
.,TRBJ1-2,TRBV9,TRBD1,TGTGCCAGCAGCCCTCTACAGGGGGGAGGCTACACCTTC,CASSPLQGGGYTF
few,TRBJ2-2,TRBV25-1,.,TGTGCCAGCAAGCAGGGTTACACCGGGGAGCTGTTTTTT,CASKQGYTGELFF
.,TRBJ1-4,TRBV5-5,.,TGTGCCAGCAGCCCCCCCTTTCGGGGTGGCACTAATGAAAAACTGTTTTTT,CASSPPFRGGTNEKLFF
once,TRBJ2-2,TRBV4-1,.,TGCGCCAGCAGCCAAGATTGGAGGATCTTAAACACCGGGGAGCTGTTTTTT,CASSQDWRILNTGELFF
.,TRBJ2-1,TRBV5-4,.,TGTGCCAGCAGCCCAGGGGGCGGGGGAATGAATGAGCAGTTCTTC,CASSPGGGGMNEQFF
.,TRBJ2-7,TRBV9,TRBD1,TGTGCCAGCAGCCCAGGGACAGGGCCCTACGAGCAGTACTTC,CASSPGTGPYEQYF
.,TRBJ1-1,TRBV6-5,TRBD1,TGTGCCAGCAGTTACTCCCGACAGGGGGCGCGAGCTTTCTTT,CASSYSRQGARAFF
.,TRBJ2-3,TRBV6-5,TRBD2,TGTGCCAGCAGCTCGACTAGCGGGGACACAGATACGCAGTATTTT,CASSSTSGDTDTQYF
once,TRBJ2-5,TRBV13,TRBD1,TGTGCCAGCAGCTCACAGGGGAAGGAGACCCAGTACTTC,CASSSQGKETQYF
.,TRBJ1-4,TRBV4-2,.,TGTGCCAGCAGCCAAGATCCGGTCGAAAAACTGTTTTTT,CASSQDPVEKLFF
.,TRBJ2-5,TRBV12-5,TRBD2,TGTGCTAGTGGGGCGGGGGGGCTTAGGGAGACCCAGTACTTC,CASGAGGLRETQYF
.,TRBJ1-1,TRBV6-5,TRBD1,TGTGCCAGCAGTGTGGACAGGGGAACTGAAGCTTTCTTT,CASSVDRGTEAFF
.,TRBJ1-2,TRBV2,.,TGTGCCAGCAGTGGAGGGAATGGCCTATTTATCGATGGCTACACCTTC,CASSGGNGLFIDGYTF
once,TRBJ1-2,TRBV19,.,TGTGCCAGTAGTATGGGGAGGGATCTCGGGGGCTACACCTTC,CASSMGRDLGGYTF
.,TRBJ1-3,TRBV7-6,TRBD1,TGTGCCAGCAGCCCGACTAGGACAGGGCCTGGAAACACCATATATTTT,CASSPTRTGPGNTIYF
.,TRBJ2-5,TRBV5-4,TRBD1,TGTGCCAGCAGCTTCGGGGACAGGGGATGGTACTTC,CASSFGDRGWYF
.,TRBJ1-2,TRBV13,.,TGTGCCAGCAGCTTATACCGGTTTAACTATGGCTACACCTTC,CASSLYRFNYGYTF
.,TRBJ2-3,TRBV2,TRBD2,TGTGCCAGCAGCCTCGGACTAGCGGGGTATTCCCCCACAGATACGCAGTATTTT,CASSLGLAGYSPTDTQYF
.,TRBJ2-1,TRBV4-1,TRBD2,TGCGCCAGCAGCCCTAGCGGGGGAACCTACAATGAGCAGTTCTTC,CASSPSGGTYNEQFF
few,TRBJ1-1,TRBV13,.,TGTGCCAGCAGATACAGGACCACTGAAGCTTTCTTT,CASRYRTTEAFF
.,TRBJ2-7,TRBV7-3,.,TGTGCCAGCAGCTTAGGAATCGGGTCCTACGAGCAGTACTTC,CASSLGIGSYEQYF
.,TRBJ1-1,TRBV6-1,TRBD1,TGTGCCAGCAACAGGGACAGGAACACTGAAGCTTTCTTT,CASNRDRNTEAFF
.,TRBJ1-5,TRBV2,TRBD1,TGTGCCAGCAGAGAGGACAGGGGGAGCAATCAGCCCCAGCATTTT,CASREDRGSNQPQHF
few,TRBJ2-3,TRBV5-1,TRBD2,TGCGCCAGCAGCCAAGGACTAGCGGGGGGGACAGATACGCAGTATTTT,CASSQGLAGGTDTQYF
.,TRBJ2-1,TRBV10-1,TRBD2,TGCGCCAGCAGTGAGCGTTGGCTAGCGGGGGTTACCTACTCCTACAATGAGCAGTTCTTC,CASSERWLAGVTYSYNEQFF
.,TRBJ2-1,TRBV7-6,.,TGTGCCAGCAGCCAAAGGCCACAGGGCAGCAATGAGCAGTTCTTC,CASSQRPQGSNEQFF
.,TRBJ1-6,TRBV27,.,TGTGCCAGCAGTTTTTCTCCTAACAGGGTGGGACAATCACCCCTCCACTTT,CASSFSPNRVGQSPLHF
.,TRBJ1-2,TRBV7-9,TRBD1,TGTGCCAGCAACCCGGATGGACAGGCCTTCTATGGCTACACCTTC,CASNPDGQAFYGYTF
.,TRBJ1-1,TRBV7-9,.,TGTGCCAGCAGCCGAGGCAACACTGAAGCTTTCTTT,CASSRGNTEAFF
.,TRBJ2-2,TRBV9,TRBD2,TGTGCCAGCAGCTCACGCGGGGGGGCCGCCGGGGAGCTGTTTTTT,CASSSRGGAAGELFF
.,TRBJ1-2,TRBV9,TRBD1,TGTGCCAGCAGCGTAGGACAGGGCTTCATAGATTATAATGGCTACACCTTC,CASSVGQGFIDYNGYTF
.,TRBJ2-1,TRBV5-1,.,TGCGCCAGCAGCTTGGGCAGGGAAGTCAATGAGCAGTTCTTC,CASSLGREVNEQFF
.,TRBJ1-5,TRBV19,TRBD1,TGTGCCAGTAGTTTGGACAGGGAGTGGGGTCAGCCCCAGCATTTT,CASSLDREWGQPQHF
.,TRBJ1-6,TRBV11-2,TRBD1,TGTGCCAGCAGCTTAGCGGGACAGGGGGCTTCACCCCTCCACTTT,CASSLAGQGASPLHF